These 12 T cell receptor beta chains originate from one sample sequenced in a study of blood T cell repertoires in COVID-19. Method: immunoSEQ multiplex PCR; TCRdb's copy keeps in-frame clones and lacks some. The data show fewer than 120,000 clones, over 60% seen once. Sequenced: peripheral blood. These receptors were collected from a woman of 80 years or more with acute or convalescent COVID-19.

This clone was detected only once. J is TRBJ2-5 and V is TRBV29-1; D may be TRBD1 (6 bases). The CDR3 is 12 amino acids. The V and J ends lost 6 bases and 1 base respectively, with 9 bases between them. Germline CDR1 is SQVTM and CDR2 is ANQGSEA. DNA for the CDR3: TGCAGCGTAGGACAGTTCCAAGAGACCCAGTACTTC. It yields the protein CSVGQFQETQYF.

The DNA for the CDR3 is TGTGCCAGCAGCTCATTAAATATCGAGTCTGAAGCTTTCTTT. Its translation is CASSSLNIESEAFF. J is TRBJ1-1 and V is TRBV7-8; D unclear. Trimming pared 4 bases from V and 6 bases from J, leaving 15 bases between. Germline V gene lookup returns CDR1 SGHVS and CDR2 FQNEAQ. The CDR3 totals 14 residues.

In this sample, this clone turned up a few times. The chain carries TRBV4-1 and TRBJ2-1; D not certain. From germline, CDR1 is MGHRA and CDR2 YSYEKL. The CDR3 has 18 residues. V lost 0 bases and J 1 base, leaving 16 bases between the germline ends. CDR3 amino acids: CASSQEVHSLGSYNEQFF. CDR3 sequence (DNA): TGCGCCAGCAGCCAAGAAGTCCATTCGCTCGGGTCCTACAATGAGCAGTTCTTC.

V is TRBV28 and J is TRBJ1-5; D is unresolved. Germline values: CDR1 MDHEN, CDR2 SYDVKM. This CDR3 region has 16 residues. V lost 2 bases and J lost 0, with 11 bases in between. The CDR3 spells CASSLGRFYSNQPQHF. The CDR3 bases are TGTGCCAGCAGTTTAGGCAGGTTTTATAGCAATCAGCCCCAGCATTTT.

CDR3 nucleotide sequence: TGTGCCAGCAGTTACTCGATTGAGGTTTATGGGAATGAGCAGTTCTTC. Its protein is CASSYSIEVYGNEQFF. This chain uses TRBV6-2 or TRBV6-3 with TRBJ2-1; D is unresolved. The CDR3 loop spans 16 amino acids. Germline values: CDR1 MNHEY, CDR2 SVGEGT. The ends were cut back, 0 bases at V and 7 bases at J, with 16 bases in the middle.

V is TRBV9 and J is TRBJ2-7; TRBD2 aligns across 11 bases. Germline V CDR1 and CDR2: SGDLS, YYNGEE. The V and J ends lost 0 bases and 3 bases, in that order; junction bases with no gene match: 2. The CDR3 sequence is 15 residues long. CDR3 protein: CASSVEGTSGYEQYF. In nucleotides, the CDR3 is TGTGCCAGCAGCGTAGAAGGGACTAGCGGCTACGAGCAGTACTTC.

The CDR3 region has the DNA TGTGCCAGCAGTTTATCTGGGACAGGGGCCACTGAAGCTTTCTTT. Protein: CASSLSGTGATEAFF. The chain links TRBV27 to TRBJ1-1; 10 nucleotides align to TRBD1. The CDR3 consists of 15 residues. J was trimmed by 4 bases and V by 0 bases; bases with no gene match: 2. Germline V gene lookup returns CDR1 MNHEY and CDR2 SMNVEV (reference sequence).

This clone was seen only a few times. The chain employs TRBV7-8 and TRBJ1-2; D might be TRBD1 (5 bases). This CDR3 is 13 amino acids long. The V end was cut by 1 base, the J end by 10 bases, with 13 bases between. CDR1 and CDR2 (germline): SGHVS, FQNEAQ. In nucleotides, the CDR3 is TGTGCCAGCAGCTTAGGTCCGCGGGGGGTCTACACCTTC. Protein product: CASSLGPRGVYTF.

The genes are TRBV18 and TRBJ1-6; tentatively, D is TRBD1 (6 bases). This CDR3 has 15 amino acids. Germline CDR1 and CDR2: KGHSH and LQKENI. V was clipped by 3 bases and J by 1 base, with 7 bases between them. Here the CDR3 reads CASSPGASYNSPLHF. The CDR3 DNA reads as TGTGCCAGCTCACCGGGGGCTTCCTATAATTCACCCCTCCACTTT.

The J gene is TRBJ1-5, the V gene TRBV19; TRBD1 is a possible D gene (5 bases). Germline-derived CDR1 and CDR2 are LNHDA and SQIVND (reference sequence). The CDR3 length is 16 residues. V was pared by 6 bases and J by 2 bases, with 17 bases between. CDR3 sequence reads: CASSGGTARGNQPQHF. In DNA, the CDR3 is TGTGCCAGTAGCGGCGGGACGGCTCGCGGCAATCAGCCCCAGCATTTT.

This clone has ten or more counts. The chain is built from TRBV19 and TRBJ1-2; 9 bases align to TRBD1. Germline V gene lookup returns CDR1 LNHDA and CDR2 SQIVND (reference sequence). V was pared by 3 bases and J by 3 bases, with 8 bases of the junction left unmatched. The CDR3 length is 16 residues. CDR3 coding DNA: TGTGCCAGTAGTATCGGGTTACAGGGGGCACACTATGGCTACACCTTC. Amino acids: CASSIGLQGAHYGYTF.

Comments on this clone: Mismatch with germline at one junction end may stem from a read error. The chain combines TRBV7-7 with TRBJ2-2; 11 positions match TRBD1. Germline V lookup: CDR1 SSHAT, CDR2 FNYEAQ (reference sequence). The CDR3 loop spans 15 amino acids. The CDR3 nucleotides are TGTGCTAGCAGCGTCCGGGACAGGGGGGCCGGGGAGCTGTTTTTT. Translating gives CASSVRDRGAGELFF.